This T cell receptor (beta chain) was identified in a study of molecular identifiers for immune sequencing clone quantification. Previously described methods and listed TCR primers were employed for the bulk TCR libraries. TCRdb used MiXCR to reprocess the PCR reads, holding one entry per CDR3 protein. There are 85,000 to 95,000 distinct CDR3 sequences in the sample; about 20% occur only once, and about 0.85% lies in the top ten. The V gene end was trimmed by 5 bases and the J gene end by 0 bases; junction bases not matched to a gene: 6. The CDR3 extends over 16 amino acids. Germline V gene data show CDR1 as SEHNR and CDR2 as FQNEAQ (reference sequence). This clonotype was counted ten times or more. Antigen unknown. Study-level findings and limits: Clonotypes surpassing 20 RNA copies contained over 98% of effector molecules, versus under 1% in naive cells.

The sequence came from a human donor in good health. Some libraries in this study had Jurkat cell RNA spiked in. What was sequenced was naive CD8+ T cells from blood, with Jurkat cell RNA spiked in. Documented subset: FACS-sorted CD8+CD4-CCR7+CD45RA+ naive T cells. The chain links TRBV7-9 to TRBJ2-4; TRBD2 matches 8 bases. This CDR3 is CASSPKRGLAKNIQYF. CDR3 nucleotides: TGTGCCAGCAGCCCAAAGCGGGGGCTAGCCAAAAACATTCAGTACTTC.